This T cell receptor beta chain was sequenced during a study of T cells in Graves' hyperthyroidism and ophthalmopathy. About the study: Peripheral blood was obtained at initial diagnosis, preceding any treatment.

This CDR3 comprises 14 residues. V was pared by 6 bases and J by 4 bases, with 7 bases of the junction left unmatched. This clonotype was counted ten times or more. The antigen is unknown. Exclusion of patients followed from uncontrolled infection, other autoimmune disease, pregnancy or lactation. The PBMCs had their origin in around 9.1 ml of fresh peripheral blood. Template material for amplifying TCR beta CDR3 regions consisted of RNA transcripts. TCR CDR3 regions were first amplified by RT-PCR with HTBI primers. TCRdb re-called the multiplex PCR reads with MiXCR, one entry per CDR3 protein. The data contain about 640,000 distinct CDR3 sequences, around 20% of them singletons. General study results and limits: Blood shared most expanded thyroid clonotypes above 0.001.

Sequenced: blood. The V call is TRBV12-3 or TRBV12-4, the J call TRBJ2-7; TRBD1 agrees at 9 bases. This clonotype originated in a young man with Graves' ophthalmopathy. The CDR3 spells CASRPGTGPYEQYF. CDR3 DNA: TGTGCCAGCAGACCCGGGACAGGGCCTTACGAGCAGTACTTC.